Reported below is one T cell receptor beta chain. The data derive from a study of T cell responses to AZD1222 COVID-19 vaccine. Sequencing was performed with immunoSEQ multiplex PCR; in TCRdb, only in-frame clones are kept and a portion is missing. The sample holds 89,000 or so clones, 86% seen once. Trimming took off 1 base at V and 6 bases at J, with 10 bases between the two ends. Germline V gene lookup returns CDR1 SGHNT and CDR2 YENEEA. CDR3 length: 13 residues. The chain couples TRBV11-3 to TRBJ2-7; D is unclear. The source material was peripheral blood, sampled on day 0 of AZD1222 vaccination. The sequence was obtained from an adult in good health. CDR3 loop: CASSLVHSGEQYF. DNA for the CDR3: TGTGCCAGCAGCTTAGTTCACTCTGGCGAGCAGTACTTC.